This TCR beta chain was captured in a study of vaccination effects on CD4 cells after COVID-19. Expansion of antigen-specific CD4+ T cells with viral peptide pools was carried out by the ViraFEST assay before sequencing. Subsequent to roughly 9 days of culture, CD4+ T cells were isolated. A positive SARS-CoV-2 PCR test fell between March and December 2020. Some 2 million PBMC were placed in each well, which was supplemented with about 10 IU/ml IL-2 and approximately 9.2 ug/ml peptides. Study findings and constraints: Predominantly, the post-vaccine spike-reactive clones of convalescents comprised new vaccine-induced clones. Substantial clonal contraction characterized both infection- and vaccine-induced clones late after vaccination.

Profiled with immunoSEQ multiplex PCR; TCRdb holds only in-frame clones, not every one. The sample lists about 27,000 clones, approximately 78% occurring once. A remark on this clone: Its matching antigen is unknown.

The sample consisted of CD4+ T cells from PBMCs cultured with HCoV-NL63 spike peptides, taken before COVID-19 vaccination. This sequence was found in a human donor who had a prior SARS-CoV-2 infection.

In DNA form, the CDR3 reads TGTGCCAGCCAGGGACGGGGGTGGGGTGAAGCTTTCTTT. This translates into CASQGRGWGEAFF. The chain uses TRBV6-4 and TRBJ1-1, with D perhaps TRBD1 (5 bases). V was pared by 8 bases and J by 7 bases, with 17 bases between. The CDR3 has 13 residues. Looked up from germline, CDR1 is MRHNA and CDR2 is SNTAGT.